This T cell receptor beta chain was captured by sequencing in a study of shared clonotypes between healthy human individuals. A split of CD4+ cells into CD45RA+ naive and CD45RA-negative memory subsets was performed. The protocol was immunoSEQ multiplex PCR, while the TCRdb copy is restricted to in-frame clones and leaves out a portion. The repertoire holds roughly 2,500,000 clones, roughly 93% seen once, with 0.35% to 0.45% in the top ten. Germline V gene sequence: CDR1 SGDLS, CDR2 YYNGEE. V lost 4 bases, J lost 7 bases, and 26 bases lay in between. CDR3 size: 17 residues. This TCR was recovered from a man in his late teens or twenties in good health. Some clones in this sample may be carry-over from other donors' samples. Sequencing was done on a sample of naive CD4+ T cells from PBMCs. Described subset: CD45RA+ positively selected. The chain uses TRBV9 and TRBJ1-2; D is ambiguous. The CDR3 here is CASSPEGSLDFGSGYTF. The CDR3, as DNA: TGTGCCAGCAGCCCAGAGGGTTCGCTGGACTTTGGTAGTGGCTACACCTTC.